These 28 T cell receptor beta chains were all obtained from the same sample, sequenced in a study of shared clonotypes between healthy human individuals. Produced via immunoSEQ multiplex PCR; TCRdb's table is partial and in-frame only. The table records around 510,000 clones, just over 75% of them present only once. The sequenced material came from PBMCs. The origin of the receptors is a woman in her 40s in good health. Some clones in this sample may be carry-over from other donors' samples.

This sequence joins TRBV5-6 and TRBJ2-7; D ambiguous. V was shortened by 0 bases and J by 2 bases, with 9 bases between the two germline ends. Germline V gives CDR1 SGHDT, CDR2 YYEEEE. This CDR3 contains 14 residues. Here the CDR3 reads CASSLATWAYEQYF. The CDR3 nucleotides are TGTGCCAGCAGCTTGGCCACATGGGCCTACGAGCAGTACTTC. The full variable domain, completed using reference TRBV5-6 and TRBJ2-7, is DAGVTQSPTHLIKTRGQQVTLRCSPKSGHDTVSWYQQALGQGPQFIFQYYEEEERQRGNFPDRFSGHQFPNYSSELNVNALLLGDSALYLCASSLATWAYEQYFGPGTRLTVT.

This clone has just one count. The chain uses TRBV7-9 and TRBJ2-1; 7 nucleotides agree with TRBD2. J gave up 4 bases and V 10 bases, and 13 bases lay outside the gene matches. Germline CDR1 reads SEHNR; CDR2 reads FQNEAQ (reference sequence). This CDR3 is 15 amino acids long. The CDR3 spells CATSPSGAYYNEQFF. CDR3 bases: TGTGCCACCTCCCCGAGCGGGGCCTATTACAATGAGCAGTTCTTC.

The chain combines TRBV5-8 with TRBJ2-1; TRBD2 aligns across 7 bases. From germline, CDR1 is SGHTS and CDR2 YDEGEE. Unmatched junction bases numbered 6, after V lost 4 bases and J lost 5 bases. The CDR3 spans 14 residues. CDR3 sequence: CASSVLAIHNEQFF. The DNA of the CDR3 is TGTGCCAGCAGCGTACTAGCGATCCACAATGAGCAGTTCTTC. Variable domain in full (rest from reference TRBV5-8 and TRBJ2-1): EAGVTQSPTHLIKTRGQQATLRCSPISGHTSVYWYQQALGLGLQFLLWYDEGEERNRGNFPPRFSGRQFPNYSSELNVNALELEDSALYLCASSVLAIHNEQFFGPGTRLTVL.

V gene TRBV18 combines with J gene TRBJ2-2, with 8 positions matching TRBD2. The CDR3 covers 14 residues. Germline trimming cut 10 bases from V and 4 bases from J; bases unmatched to any gene: 8. Looked up from germline, CDR1 is KGHSH and CDR2 is LQKENI. CDR3 sequence reads: CATMTGLGTGELFF. The DNA for the CDR3 is TGTGCCACTATGACGGGACTAGGCACCGGGGAGCTGTTTTTT.

This chain uses TRBV2 with TRBJ1-2, with D unresolved. The CDR3 is 11 amino acids. Germline CDR1 and CDR2: SNHLY and FYNNEI. The V and J ends lost 7 bases and 4 bases respectively, with 7 bases between them. For the CDR3, the DNA is TGTGCCAGCACCCTACTCTATGGCTACACCTTC. Translated: CASTLLYGYTF.

V is TRBV29-1 and J is TRBJ2-3, with D perhaps being TRBD1 or TRBD2 (6 bases each). This CDR3 spans 12 amino acids. With 7 bases removed from V and 6 bases from J, the gap between germline ends came to 14 bases. CDR1 and CDR2 from the germline V gene are SQVTM and ANQGSEA. CDR3 region: CSARTGADTQYF. DNA of the CDR3: TGCAGCGCCCGAACGGGGGCTGATACGCAGTATTTT.

The chain combines TRBV9 with TRBJ2-3, with D possibly being TRBD1 (7 bases). The V and J ends lost 5 bases and 5 bases respectively, with 12 bases between them. The germline gives CDR1 SGDLS, CDR2 YYNGEE. This CDR3 region has 13 residues. The CDR3 sequence is CASSIRGEDTQYF. CDR3 DNA sequence: TGTGCCAGCAGTATCAGGGGGGAAGATACGCAGTATTTT.

This chain uses TRBV11-2 with TRBJ1-3; D might be TRBD1 (6 bases). The V and J ends lost 6 bases and 6 bases respectively, with 15 bases between them. This CDR3 comprises 14 residues. Germline V CDR1 and CDR2: SGHAT, FQNNGV. This CDR3 is CASRSPGQPNTIYF. Written as DNA, the CDR3 is TGTGCCAGCAGGTCTCCGGGACAACCAAACACCATATATTTT.

V gene TRBV7-2 combines with J gene TRBJ2-1; 11 bases line up with TRBD2. The J segment lost 3 bases and the V segment lost 1 base, leaving 8 bases of the junction unmatched. Per the germline V gene, CDR1 is SGHTA and CDR2 is FQGNSA. This CDR3 has 18 amino acids. In DNA, the CDR3 is TGTGCCAGCAGCTTAGTATTTAGCGGGAGGGGGCGCTACAATGAGCAGTTCTTC. As protein: CASSLVFSGRGRYNEQFF.

This clone has a single count. The gene calls are TRBV7-2 and TRBJ2-5; D may be TRBD1 (5 bases). The CDR3 runs 15 residues. With 3 bases removed from V and 4 bases from J, the gap between germline ends came to 15 bases. Looked up from germline, CDR1 is SGHTA and CDR2 is FQGNSA. CDR3 sequence reads: CASSFQGSFGETQYF. CDR3 in DNA: TGTGCCAGCAGCTTCCAGGGTTCGTTTGGAGAGACCCAGTACTTC.

The V gene is TRBV19, the J gene TRBJ1-4; TRBD1 matches 9 bases. CDR3 size: 15 residues. J gave up 4 bases and V 6 bases, and 6 bases lay outside the gene matches. Germline CDR1 LNHDA, CDR2 SQIVND (reference sequence). The CDR3 nucleotides read TGTGCCAGTAGGCCCGGGACAGGGAGTAATGAAAAACTGTTTTTT. It encodes CASRPGTGSNEKLFF.

Concerning this clone itself: Other DNA sequences from this sample encode an identical CDR3 as well. V is TRBV30 and J is TRBJ1-1, with D possibly being TRBD1 (6 bases). Per germline, CDR1 GTSNPN and CDR2 SVGIG (reference sequence). The V gene lost 3 bases and the J gene lost 4 bases, with 15 bases spanning the gap. This CDR3 spans 14 amino acids. CDR3 region: CAWSRDQGFTEAFF. For the CDR3, the DNA is TGTGCCTGGAGCCGTGATCAGGGGTTCACTGAAGCTTTCTTT.

Comment on this clone: Compared with germline, one end of the junction differs, possibly owing to a read error. This chain joins TRBV13 and TRBJ2-1; TRBD2 matches 9 bases. The CDR3 consists of 18 residues. CDR1 and CDR2 (germline): PRHDT, FYEKMQ (reference sequence). The CDR3 DNA sequence: TGTGCCAGCAGCGGGGGGCTAGCGGGGACACCTTTCTACGATGAGCAGTTCTTC. It yields the protein CASSGGLAGTPFYDEQFF.

CDR3 coding DNA: TGTGCCAGCAGCCCCTGGGCGGGCCAAGAGACCCAGTACTTC. Protein sequence: CASSPWAGQETQYF. This sequence joins TRBV9 and TRBJ2-5, with D perhaps matching TRBD2 (5 bases). CDR3 size: 14 residues. The V and J ends lost 4 bases and 1 base respectively, with 11 bases between them. Germline lookup yields CDR1 SGDLS and CDR2 YYNGEE. Based on the CDR3 plus reference TRBV9 and TRBJ2-5, the full variable domain is DSGVTQTPKHLITATGQRVTLRCSPRSGDLSVYWYQQSLDQGLQFLIQYYNGEERAKGNILERFSAQQFPDLHSELNLSSLELGDSALYFCASSPWAGQETQYFGPGTRLLVL.

V gene TRBV5-6 combines with J gene TRBJ2-7; D is possibly TRBD2 (5 bases). Germline-derived CDR1 and CDR2 are SGHDT and YYEEEE. The CDR3 contains 13 residues. V dropped 4 bases and J dropped 6 bases, with 14 bases sitting between them. The DNA for the CDR3 is TGTGCCAGCAGCCGATACGGACTCTCCGAGCAGTACTTC. Encoded protein: CASSRYGLSEQYF.

This clone showed up just a few times. V usage is TRBV7-2 and J usage is TRBJ1-3; the D is unclear. V gave up 2 bases and J gave up 0 bases, with 11 bases separating them. In germline, CDR1 is SGHTA, CDR2 FQGNSA. This CDR3 is built from 16 residues. CDR3 sequence: CASSLFSTNSGNTIYF. The DNA of the CDR3 is TGTGCCAGCAGCTTATTCTCGACAAACTCTGGAAACACCATATATTTT. Based on the CDR3 plus reference TRBV7-2 and TRBJ1-3, the full variable domain is GAGVSQSPSNKVTEKGKDVELRCDPISGHTALYWYRQSLGQGLEFLIYFQGNSAPDKSGLPSDRFSAERTGGSVSTLTIQRTQQEDSAVYLCASSLFSTNSGNTIYFGEGSWLTVV.

The chain joins TRBV28 to TRBJ2-1; no firm D call. The germline V gene has CDR1 MDHEN and CDR2 SYDVKM. This CDR3 is 15 amino acids long. Trimming took 1 base from V and 5 from J, leaving 12 bases between them. The CDR3 nucleotides read TGTGCCAGCAGTTTATCCCTACTGGGAAACAATGAGCAGTTCTTC. Encoded protein: CASSLSLLGNNEQFF.

V is TRBV29-1 and J is TRBJ1-1, with D tentatively TRBD1 (5 bases). V dropped 5 bases and J dropped 0 bases, with 10 bases sitting between them. CDR3 size: 13 residues. Germline-derived CDR1 and CDR2 are SQVTM and ANQGSEA. CDR3 nucleotide sequence: TGCAGCGTTCCACGGGGGGTGAACACTGAAGCTTTCTTT. This translates into CSVPRGVNTEAFF. Together with reference TRBV29-1 and TRBJ1-1, the CDR3 gives the full variable domain: SAVISQKPSRDICQRGTSLTIQCQVDSQVTMMFWYRQQPGQSLTLIATANQGSEATYESGFVIDKFPISRPNLTFSTLTVSNMSPEDSSIYLCSVPRGVNTEAFFGQGTRLTVV.

This chain joins TRBV9 and TRBJ1-2, with D unresolved. CDR3 size: 17 residues. The V gene lost 0 bases and the J gene lost 3 bases, with 18 bases spanning the gap. Germline V gene lookup returns CDR1 SGDLS and CDR2 YYNGEE. The CDR3 coding sequence is TGTGCCAGCAGCGTAGGAGTACAAGGATGGGTCGACTATGGCTACACCTTC. Its translation: CASSVGVQGWVDYGYTF. The full variable domain, completed using reference TRBV9 and TRBJ1-2, is DSGVTQTPKHLITATGQRVTLRCSPRSGDLSVYWYQQSLDQGLQFLIQYYNGEERAKGNILERFSAQQFPDLHSELNLSSLELGDSALYFCASSVGVQGWVDYGYTFGSGTRLTVV.

This clone was picked up many times. This rearrangement joins TRBV27 to TRBJ2-3; D may be TRBD1 (6 bases). V gave up 0 bases and J gave up 2 bases, with 12 bases separating them. The germline gives CDR1 MNHEY, CDR2 SMNVEV (reference sequence). The CDR3 is 16 residues long. In nucleotides, the CDR3 is TGTGCCAGCAGTTTATCGATGGACAGTCCCACAGATACGCAGTATTTT. This gives the protein CASSLSMDSPTDTQYF.

The rearrangement uses TRBV6-1 and TRBJ2-3; D is unclear. CDR1 is MNHNS and CDR2 is SASEGT in the germline V gene. Trimming removed 7 bases at V and 1 base at J, with 6 bases between. This CDR3 has 12 residues. CDR3 in DNA: TGTGCCAGCAATTCTGGCACAGATACGCAGTATTTT. It codes for CASNSGTDTQYF.

The chain joins TRBV21-1 to TRBJ2-3; TRBD2 is the table's D call, not checked against the DNA. TRBV21-1 is deemed a pseudogene. This CDR3 spans 18 amino acids. CDR3 coding DNA: TGTGCCAGCAGCAAAGTCGAGCTAGCGGTACCTAGCACAGATACGCAGTATTTT. It codes for CASSKVELAVPSTDTQYF.

The rearrangement links TRBV6-1 to TRBJ1-4; perhaps TRBD1 as D (5 bases). The ends were cut back, 4 bases at V and 4 bases at J, with 10 bases in the middle. This CDR3 has 14 amino acids. Germline V CDR1 and CDR2: MNHNS, SASEGT. This CDR3 is CASSVGEINEKLFF. The CDR3 DNA reads TGTGCCAGCAGTGTAGGGGAGATTAATGAAAAACTGTTTTTT.

The chain joins TRBV15 to TRBJ2-3; D not certain. In germline, CDR1 is LNHNV, CDR2 YYDKDF (reference sequence). There are 14 residues in the CDR3. Trimming removed 2 bases at V and 5 bases at J, with 11 bases between. The CDR3 spells CATSRTRERDTQYF. CDR3 in DNA: TGTGCCACCAGCAGAACGCGAGAAAGAGATACGCAGTATTTT.

This clone has just one count. The V gene is TRBV6-5, the J gene TRBJ1-1; D ambiguous. The V gene lost 2 bases and the J gene lost 1 base, with 8 bases spanning the gap. The germline V gene has CDR1 MNHEY and CDR2 SVGAGI. The CDR3 length is 14 residues. The CDR3 nucleotides are TGTGCCAGCAGTTACAATCGACAGAACACTGAAGCTTTCTTT. It encodes CASSYNRQNTEAFF.

V is TRBV19 and J is TRBJ2-7; 8 nucleotides match TRBD1. Germline CDR1 and CDR2: LNHDA and SQIVND (reference sequence). V lost 7 bases, J lost 7 bases, and 15 bases stayed unmatched. This CDR3 is built from 15 residues. DNA for the CDR3: TGTGCCAGTACCAATGGACAGGGACACTCTAGGGAGCAGTACTTC. This sequence encodes CASTNGQGHSREQYF.

This chain uses TRBV12-5 with TRBJ2-6, with D perhaps being TRBD1 or TRBD2 (5 bases each). CDR3 length: 18 residues. Trimming removed 2 bases at V and 0 bases at J, with 14 bases between. Per the germline V gene, CDR1 is LGHNT and CDR2 is FRNRAP. The DNA of the CDR3 is TGTGCTAGTGGTTTGTCACCGGGACGGAGCTCTGGGGCCAACGTCCTGACTTTC. It codes for CASGLSPGRSSGANVLTF. Full variable domain (remainder filled in from reference TRBV12-5 and TRBJ2-6): DARVTQTPRHKVTEMGQEVTMRCQPILGHNTVFWYRQTMMQGLELLAYFRNRAPLDDSGMPKDRFSAEMPDATLATLKIQPSEPRDSAVYFCASGLSPGRSSGANVLTFGAGSRLTVL.

This chain links TRBV4-2 with TRBJ2-1, with 7 nucleotides matching TRBD1. The V gene's germline CDR1 is LGHNA and CDR2 YNFKEQ. The ends lost 4 bases at V and 6 bases at J; junction bases unmatched: 12. The CDR3 loop spans 16 amino acids. In DNA, the CDR3 is TGTGCCAGCAGCCCTAACCTTCTTGACAGGGTCAATGAGCAGTTCTTC. It specifies CASSPNLLDRVNEQFF.